The clone carrying this TCR beta chain has only one observation. Assay used: immunoSEQ multiplex PCR; TCRdb lists only in-frame clones, some missing. The table shows approximately 70,000 clones, with 65% to 85% occurring only once. Described time point: pretreatment peripheral blood. The record originates from a study of PD-L1 blockade in urothelial cancer. Overall study context: Male sex and bladder-origin urothelial cancer characterized about 85% of the 29 patients.

The ends were cut back, 2 bases at V and 5 bases at J, with 10 bases in the middle. Germline CDR1 and CDR2: MNHEY and SVGAGI. The CDR3 is 14 amino acids. The starting material was PBMCs, obtained around atezolizumab (anti-PD-L1) treatment. The chain recombines TRBV6-5 with TRBJ1-3, with D perhaps TRBD1 (6 bases). This TCR was recovered from a woman in her sixties or seventies with urothelial cancer. The CDR3: CASSYLGARNTIYF. CDR3 coding DNA: TGTGCCAGCAGTTACCTGGGGGCAAGAAACACCATATATTTT.